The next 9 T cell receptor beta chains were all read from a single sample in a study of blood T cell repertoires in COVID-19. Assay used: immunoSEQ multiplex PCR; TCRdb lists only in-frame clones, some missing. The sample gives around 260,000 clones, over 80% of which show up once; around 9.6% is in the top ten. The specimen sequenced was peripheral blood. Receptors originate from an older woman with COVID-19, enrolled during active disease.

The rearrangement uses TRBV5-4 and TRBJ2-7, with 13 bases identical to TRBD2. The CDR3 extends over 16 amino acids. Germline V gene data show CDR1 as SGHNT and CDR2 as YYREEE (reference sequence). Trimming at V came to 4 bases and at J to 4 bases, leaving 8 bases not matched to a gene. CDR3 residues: CASSQGLAGVGYEQYF. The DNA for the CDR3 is TGTGCCAGCAGCCAAGGACTAGCGGGAGTAGGTTACGAGCAGTACTTC.

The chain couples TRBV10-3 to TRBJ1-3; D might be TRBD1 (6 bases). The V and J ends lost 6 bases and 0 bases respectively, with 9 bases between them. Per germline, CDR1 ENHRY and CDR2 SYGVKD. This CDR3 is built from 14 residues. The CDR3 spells CAISLRGSGNTIYF. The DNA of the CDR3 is TGTGCCATCAGCCTCAGGGGCTCTGGAAACACCATATATTTT.

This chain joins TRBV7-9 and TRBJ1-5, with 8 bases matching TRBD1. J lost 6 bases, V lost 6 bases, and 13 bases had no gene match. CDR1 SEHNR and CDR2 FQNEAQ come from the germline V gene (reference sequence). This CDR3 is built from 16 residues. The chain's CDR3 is CASRYIYGDRIQPQHF. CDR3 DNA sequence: TGTGCCAGCAGGTATATATATGGGGACAGGATTCAGCCCCAGCATTTT.

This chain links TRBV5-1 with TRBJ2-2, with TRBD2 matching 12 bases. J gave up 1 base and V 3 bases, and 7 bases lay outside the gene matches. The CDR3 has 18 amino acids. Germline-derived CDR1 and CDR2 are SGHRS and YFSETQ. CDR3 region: CASSSGLAGLKNTGELFF. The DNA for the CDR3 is TGCGCCAGCAGCTCAGGACTAGCGGGATTGAAGAACACCGGGGAGCTGTTTTTT.

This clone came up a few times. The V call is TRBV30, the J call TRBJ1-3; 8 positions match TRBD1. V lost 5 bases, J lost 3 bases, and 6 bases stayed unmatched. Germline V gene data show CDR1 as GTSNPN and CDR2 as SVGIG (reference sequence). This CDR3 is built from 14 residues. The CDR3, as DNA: TGTGCCTGGGCCCAGGGGGCAGGTGGAAACACCATATATTTT. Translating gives CAWAQGAGGNTIYF.

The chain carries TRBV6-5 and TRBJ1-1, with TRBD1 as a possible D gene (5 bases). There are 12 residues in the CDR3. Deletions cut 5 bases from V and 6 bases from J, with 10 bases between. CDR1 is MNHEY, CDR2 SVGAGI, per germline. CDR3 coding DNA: TGTGCCAGCAGTATGGGGCCCTCTGAAGCTTTCTTT. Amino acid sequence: CASSMGPSEAFF.

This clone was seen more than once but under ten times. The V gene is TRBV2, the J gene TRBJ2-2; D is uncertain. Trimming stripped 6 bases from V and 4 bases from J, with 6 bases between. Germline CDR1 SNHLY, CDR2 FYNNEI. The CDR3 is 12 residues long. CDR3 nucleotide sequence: TGTGCCAGCAGATCGGGCACCGGGGAGCTGTTTTTT. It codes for CASRSGTGELFF.

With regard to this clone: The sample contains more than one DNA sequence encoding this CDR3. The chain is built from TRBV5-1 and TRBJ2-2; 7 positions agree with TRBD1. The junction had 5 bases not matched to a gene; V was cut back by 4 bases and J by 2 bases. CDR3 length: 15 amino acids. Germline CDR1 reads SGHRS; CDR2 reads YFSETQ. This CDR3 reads CASSLRQGNTGELFF. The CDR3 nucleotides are TGCGCCAGCAGCCTAAGACAGGGTAACACCGGGGAGCTGTTTTTT.

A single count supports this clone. The CDR3 DNA follows: TGCGCCAGCAGCTTGATGCCCGGTAATGAAAAACTGTTTTTT. This translates into CASSLMPGNEKLFF. The J gene is TRBJ1-4, the V gene TRBV5-1; no definite D call. Germline loops: CDR1 SGHRS, CDR2 YFSETQ. Trimming took off 1 base at V and 4 bases at J, with 8 bases between the two ends. CDR3 length: 14 residues. Full variable domain (outside the CDR3, taken from reference TRBV5-1 and TRBJ1-4): KAGVTQTPRYLIKTRGQQVTLSCSPISGHRSVSWYQQTPGQGLQFLFEYFSETQRNKGNFPGRFSGRQFSNSRSEMNVSTLELGDSALYLCASSLMPGNEKLFFGSGTQLSVL.